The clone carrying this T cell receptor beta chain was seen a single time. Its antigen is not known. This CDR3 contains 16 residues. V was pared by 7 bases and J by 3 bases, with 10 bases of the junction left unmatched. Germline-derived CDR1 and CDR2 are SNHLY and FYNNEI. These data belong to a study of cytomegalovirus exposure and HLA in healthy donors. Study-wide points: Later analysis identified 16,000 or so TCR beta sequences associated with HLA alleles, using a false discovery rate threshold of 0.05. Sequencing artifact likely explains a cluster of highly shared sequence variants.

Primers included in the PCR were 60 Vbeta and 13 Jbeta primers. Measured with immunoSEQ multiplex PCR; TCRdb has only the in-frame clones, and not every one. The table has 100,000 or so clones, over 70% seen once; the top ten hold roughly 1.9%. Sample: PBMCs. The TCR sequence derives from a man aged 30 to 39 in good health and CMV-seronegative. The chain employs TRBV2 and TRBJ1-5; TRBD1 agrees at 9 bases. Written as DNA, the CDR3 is TGTGCCAGCACCCCGGGACAGGGTTATCCCAATCAGCCCCAGCATTTT. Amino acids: CASTPGQGYPNQPQHF.